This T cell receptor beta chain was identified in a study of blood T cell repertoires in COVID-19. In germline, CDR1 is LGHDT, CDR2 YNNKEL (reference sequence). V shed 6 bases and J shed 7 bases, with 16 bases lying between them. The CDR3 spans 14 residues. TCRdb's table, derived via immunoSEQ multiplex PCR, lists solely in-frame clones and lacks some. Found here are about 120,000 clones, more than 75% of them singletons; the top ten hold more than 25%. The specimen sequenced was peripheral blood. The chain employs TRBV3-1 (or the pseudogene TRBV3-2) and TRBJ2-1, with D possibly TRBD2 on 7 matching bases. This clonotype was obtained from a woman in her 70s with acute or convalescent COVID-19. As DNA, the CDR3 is TGTGCCAGCAGTCGTAGGGGGGGACTTAATGAGCAGTTCTTC. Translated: CASSRRGGLNEQFF.